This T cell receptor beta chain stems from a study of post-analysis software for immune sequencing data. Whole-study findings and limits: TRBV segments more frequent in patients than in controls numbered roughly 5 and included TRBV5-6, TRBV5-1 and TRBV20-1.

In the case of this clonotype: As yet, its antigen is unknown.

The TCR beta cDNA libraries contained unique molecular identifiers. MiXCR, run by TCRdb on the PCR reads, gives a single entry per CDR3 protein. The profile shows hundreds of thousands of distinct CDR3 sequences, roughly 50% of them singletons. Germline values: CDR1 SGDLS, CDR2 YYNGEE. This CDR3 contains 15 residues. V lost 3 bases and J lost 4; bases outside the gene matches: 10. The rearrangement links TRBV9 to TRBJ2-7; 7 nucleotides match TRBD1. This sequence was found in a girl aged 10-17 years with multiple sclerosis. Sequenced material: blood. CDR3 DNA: TGTGCCAGCAGCGCCGCCGGGACAGTAGATTACGAGCAGTACTTC. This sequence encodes CASSAAGTVDYEQYF.